This record looks at one T cell receptor (beta chain) sequence and its context. These data belong to a study of blood T cell repertoires in COVID-19. Sequencing was performed with immunoSEQ multiplex PCR; in TCRdb, only in-frame clones are kept and a portion is missing. The data show 25,000 to 30,000 clones, 89% seen once. Germline CDR1 and CDR2: SGHVS and FNYEAQ. V was trimmed by 2 bases and J by 8 bases, leaving 10 bases between them. The CDR3 runs 13 residues. The origin of this receptor is a human donor with acute or convalescent COVID-19. The donor label of this sample is uncertain. What was sequenced was peripheral blood. This rearrangement joins TRBV7-6 to TRBJ2-1; a weak D match, TRBD1 (6 bases). CDR3: CASSLNEGDEQFF. The CDR3 nucleotides are TGTGCCAGCAGCTTAAACGAGGGGGATGAGCAGTTCTTC. Using reference TRBV7-6 and TRBJ2-1 for the parts outside the CDR3, the full variable domain is GAGVSQSPRYKVTKRGQDVALRCDPISGHVSLYWYRQALGQGPEFLTYFNYEAQQDKSGLPNDRFSAERPEGSISTLTIQRTEQRDSAMYRCASSLNEGDEQFFGPGTRLTVL.